This section outlines one T cell receptor beta chain sequence together with its context. The source of the sample is a study of cytomegalovirus exposure and HLA in healthy donors. The PCR employed 60 Vbeta primers together with 13 Jbeta primers. Sequencing used immunoSEQ multiplex PCR; TCRdb keeps in-frame clones, though not all of them. The table records some 170,000 clones, about four fifths of them present only once. Trimming removed 7 bases from V and 9 bases from J; junction bases left unmatched: 3. This CDR3 has 13 amino acids. Germline lookup yields CDR1 MNHEY and CDR2 SVGAGI. The rearrangement joins TRBV6-5 to TRBJ1-6; 10 bases match TRBD1. The sample comprised PBMCs. This receptor was obtained from a man aged 50 or older in good health and CMV-seropositive. CDR3 amino acids: CASKGQGVSPLHF. Here the CDR3 DNA reads TGTGCCAGCAAAGGACAGGGGGTTTCACCCCTCCACTTT.